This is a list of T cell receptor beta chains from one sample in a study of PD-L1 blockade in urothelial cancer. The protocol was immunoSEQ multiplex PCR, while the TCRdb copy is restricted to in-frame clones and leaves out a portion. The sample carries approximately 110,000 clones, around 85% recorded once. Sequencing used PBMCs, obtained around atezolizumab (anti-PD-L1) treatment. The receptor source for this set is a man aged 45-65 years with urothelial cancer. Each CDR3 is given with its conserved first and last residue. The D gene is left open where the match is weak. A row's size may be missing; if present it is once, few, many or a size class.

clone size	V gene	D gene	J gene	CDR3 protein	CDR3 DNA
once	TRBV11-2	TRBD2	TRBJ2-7	CASSPASASGSYEQYF	TGTGCCAGCAGCCCCGCATCGGCTAGCGGGAGTTACGAGCAGTACTTC
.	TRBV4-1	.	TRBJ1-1	CASSQDQRSGTEAFF	TGCGCCAGCAGCCAAGATCAGCGGAGCGGCACTGAAGCTTTCTTT
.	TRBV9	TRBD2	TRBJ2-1	CASSVTSGSYNEQFF	TGTGCCAGCAGCGTAACTAGCGGCTCCTACAATGAGCAGTTCTTC
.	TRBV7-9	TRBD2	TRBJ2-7	CASSSHGTSGITYEQYF	TGTGCCAGCAGCTCTCATGGGACTAGCGGAATTACCTACGAGCAGTACTTC
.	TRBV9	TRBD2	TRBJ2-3	CASSASGRAGDTQYF	TGTGCCAGCAGCGCTAGCGGGAGGGCCGGAGATACGCAGTATTTT
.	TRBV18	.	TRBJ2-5	CASSPQRPLETQYF	TGTGCCAGCTCACCGCAGCGACCCTTGGAGACCCAGTACTTC
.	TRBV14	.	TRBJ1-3	CASSQPTGIAGNTIYF	TGTGCCAGCAGCCAGCCTACAGGGATCGCTGGAAACACCATATATTTT
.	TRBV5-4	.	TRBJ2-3	CASSWTGGASTDTQYF	TGTGCCAGCAGCTGGACCGGCGGGGCTAGCACAGATACGCAGTATTTT
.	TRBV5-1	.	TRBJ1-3	CASSLAGGSGNTIYF	TGCGCCAGCAGCTTGGCGGGGGGGTCTGGAAACACCATATATTTT
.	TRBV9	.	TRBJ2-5	CASSVWGHETQYF	TGTGCCAGCAGCGTTTGGGGCCACGAGACCCAGTACTTC
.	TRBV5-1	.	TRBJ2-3	CASSSNTDTQYF	TGCGCCAGCAGCTCAAACACGGATACGCAGTATTTT
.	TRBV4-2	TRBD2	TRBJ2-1	CASSQGREHREQFF	TGTGCCAGCAGCCAAGGGCGGGAGCATCGGGAGCAGTTCTTC
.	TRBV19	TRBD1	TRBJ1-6	CASNPGQGYSPLHF	TGTGCCAGTAATCCGGGACAGGGTTATTCACCCCTCCACTTT
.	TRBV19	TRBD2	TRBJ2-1	CASSIETSGTLYNEQFF	TGTGCCAGTAGTATAGAAACTAGCGGGACGTTATACAATGAGCAGTTCTTC
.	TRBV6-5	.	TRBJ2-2	CASSFLAYANTGELFF	TGTGCCAGCAGTTTCCTAGCGTACGCGAACACCGGGGAGCTGTTTTTT
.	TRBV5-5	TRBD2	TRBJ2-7	CASSPGTSGKYEQYF	TGTGCCAGCAGCCCCGGGACTAGCGGGAAGTACGAGCAGTACTTC
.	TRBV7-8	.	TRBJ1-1	CASSSTGSTTEAFF	TGTGCCAGCAGCTCAACAGGGAGTACGACTGAAGCTTTCTTT
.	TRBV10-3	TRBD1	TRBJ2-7	CAISGGQGYEQYF	TGTGCCATCAGTGGGGGACAGGGCTACGAGCAGTACTTC
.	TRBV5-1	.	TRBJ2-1	CASTRDTDNEQFF	TGCGCCAGCACCCGGGACACCGACAATGAGCAGTTCTTC
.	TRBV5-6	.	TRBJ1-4	CASSLKAPNEKLFF	TGTGCCAGCAGCTTGAAAGCCCCTAATGAAAAACTGTTTTTT
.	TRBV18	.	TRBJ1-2	CASSPNRGDGYTF	TGTGCCAGCTCACCGAACCGGGGGGACGGCTACACCTTC
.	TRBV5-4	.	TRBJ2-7	CASSAGRDNTYEQYF	TGTGCCAGCAGCGCCGGAAGGGACAACACCTACGAGCAGTACTTC